What follows are 15 T cell receptor beta chains derived from one specimen sequenced in a study of CXCR3-negative and CXCR3-positive naive CD8 T cells. It was by 5' RACE with UMI labels that the TRB cDNA libraries were prepared. Reanalyzing the 5' RACE reads, TCRdb keeps one entry per CDR3 protein, without DNA. Seen in this sample are about 38,000 distinct CDR3 sequences; the ten most common clones hold about 15%. Sequencing used memory CD8+ T cells from blood. The receptors originated from a human donor in good health. Some clones in this sample may be carry-over from other donors' samples.

The rearrangement uses TRBV5-5 and TRBJ2-1; TCRdb's D gene call, TRBD2, goes unchecked for lack of DNA. From germline, CDR1 is SGHKS and CDR2 YYEKEE (reference sequence). The CDR3 has 19 amino acids. CDR3 protein: CASSPVGRGGSSSYNEQFF. Full variable domain (rest looked up from reference TRBV5-5 and TRBJ2-1): DAGVTQSPTHLIKTRGQQVTLRCSPISGHKSVSWYQQVLGQGPQFIFQYYEKEERGRGNFPDRFSARQFPNYSSELNVNALLLGDSALYLCASSPVGRGGSSSYNEQFFGPGTRLTVL.

This clonotype registers medium-sized by frequency. The chain carries TRBV20-1 and TRBJ1-5; TCRdb names TRBD1, which stays unverified in the absence of DNA. CDR1 DFQATT and CDR2 SNEGSKA come from the germline V gene (reference sequence). There are 15 residues in the CDR3. CDR3 in amino acids: CSAWAYGVGNQPQHF.

In terms of frequency, this clonotype is medium-sized (0.01 to 0.1%). The chain combines TRBV4-3 with TRBJ1-6; absent DNA, TCRdb's TRBD1 call cannot be checked. CDR3 length: 14 amino acids. The germline gives CDR1 LGHNA, CDR2 YSLEER. The CDR3 loop reads CASSQSLENSPLHF.

The V call is TRBV4-3, the J call TRBJ2-6. Looked up from germline, CDR1 is LGHNA and CDR2 is YSLEER. The CDR3 totals 16 residues. The CDR3 here is CASSPGVGSGANVLTF.

The CDR3 region is CASSLLSGPYEQYF. The V gene is TRBV7-3, the J gene TRBJ2-7; TCRdb returns TRBD1, unconfirmable since there is no DNA. The CDR3 extends over 14 amino acids. Germline loops: CDR1 SGHTA, CDR2 FQGTGA.

CDR3 residues: CASSVKAESEKLFF. The chain has TRBV6-4 and TRBJ1-4. The germline gives CDR1 MRHNA, CDR2 SNTAGT. This CDR3 region has 14 residues.

The chain employs TRBV11-2 and TRBJ2-5; without DNA, the TCRdb call of TRBD1 cannot be checked. CDR3 size: 16 residues. Germline loops: CDR1 SGHAT, CDR2 FQNNGV. This CDR3 is CASSSQQEQELETQYF. Full variable domain (remainder filled in from reference TRBV11-2 and TRBJ2-5): EAGVAQSPRYKIIEKRQSVAFWCNPISGHATLYWYQQILGQGPKLLIQFQNNGVVDDSQLPKDRFSAERLKGVDSTLKIQPAKLEDSAVYLCASSSQQEQELETQYFGPGTRLLVL.

The chain carries TRBV28 and TRBJ1-1; TCRdb outputs TRBD1, but without DNA this stays unchecked. Per the germline V gene, CDR1 is MDHEN and CDR2 is SYDVKM. The CDR3 loop spans 15 amino acids. CDR3 sequence reads: CASSFFRGENGEAFF.

This sequence joins TRBV7-9 and TRBJ1-1; the TCRdb D gene call, TRBD1, has no DNA to confirm it. Germline V CDR1 and CDR2: SEHNR, FQNEAQ (reference sequence). This CDR3 is built from 17 residues. The CDR3 loop is CASSPTGSGEMNTEAFF.

This clonotype is labeled medium-sized based on frequency. This sequence joins TRBV15 and TRBJ2-3; TCRdb reports TRBD2, a call that lacks DNA to check it against. The length of the CDR3 is 15 residues. Germline CDR1 is LNHNV and CDR2 is YYDKDF (reference sequence). The CDR3: CATSSNREGQDTQYF.

The chain recombines TRBV12-3 or TRBV12-4 with TRBJ2-1; TCRdb picks TRBD1, but there is no DNA to check that call. This CDR3 spans 11 amino acids. The CDR3 loop is CASSLGGIGLF.

V and J are TRBV5-4 and TRBJ2-1. This CDR3 has 13 amino acids. Germline assignment: CDR1 SGHNT and CDR2 YYREEE (reference sequence). CDR3 amino acids: CASSLAWGNEQFF. Drawing the rest from reference TRBV5-4 and TRBJ2-1, the complete variable domain is ETGVTQSPTHLIKTRGQQVTLRCSSQSGHNTVSWYQQALGQGPQFIFQYYREEENGRGNFPPRFSGLQFPNYSSELNVNALELDDSALYLCASSLAWGNEQFFGPGTRLTVL.

The gene calls are TRBV29-1 and TRBJ2-7; TCRdb's D call, TRBD1, is unchecked because there is no DNA. The germline V gene encodes CDR1 SQVTM and CDR2 ANQGSEA. The CDR3 sequence is 18 residues long. The CDR3 protein is CSVEFVSGLPGAQGEQYF.

The chain carries TRBV20-1 and TRBJ2-7. CDR3 length: 16 residues. Per germline, CDR1 DFQATT and CDR2 SNEGSKA (reference sequence). The CDR3 loop reads CSARVIETPSSYEQYF.

The genes are TRBV3-1 and TRBJ2-1; TCRdb proposes TRBD2, but this gene call is untestable without DNA. Germline loops: CDR1 LGHDT, CDR2 YNNKEL (reference sequence). The CDR3 runs to 17 residues. The CDR3: CASSQDSSGGTYNEQFF.